The clone carrying this TCR beta chain was recorded a few times. There are 15 residues in the CDR3. V was pared by 0 bases and J by 5 bases, with 9 bases of the junction left unmatched. From germline, CDR1 is SQVTM and CDR2 ANQGSEA. TCRdb recomputed calls from the 5' RACE reads with MiXCR, one row per CDR3 protein. The sample contains about 48,000 distinct CDR3 sequences, approximately 13% of which appear only once. The sample belongs to a study of early T cells in non-severe SARS-CoV-2 infection. Study context: The authors sequenced bulk RNA from unsorted whole blood, leaving chains unpaired.

The sequence was obtained from an adult who was a healthcare worker with PCR-confirmed SARS-CoV-2 infection or an uninfected control (not recorded which). The sample comprised whole blood. The chain has TRBV29-1 and TRBJ2-7, with 8 bases matching TRBD1. The CDR3 DNA reads TGCAGCGTTGAAGATCGTGGACAGGGTTCCCACGAGCAGTACTTC. It encodes CSVEDRGQGSHEQYF.